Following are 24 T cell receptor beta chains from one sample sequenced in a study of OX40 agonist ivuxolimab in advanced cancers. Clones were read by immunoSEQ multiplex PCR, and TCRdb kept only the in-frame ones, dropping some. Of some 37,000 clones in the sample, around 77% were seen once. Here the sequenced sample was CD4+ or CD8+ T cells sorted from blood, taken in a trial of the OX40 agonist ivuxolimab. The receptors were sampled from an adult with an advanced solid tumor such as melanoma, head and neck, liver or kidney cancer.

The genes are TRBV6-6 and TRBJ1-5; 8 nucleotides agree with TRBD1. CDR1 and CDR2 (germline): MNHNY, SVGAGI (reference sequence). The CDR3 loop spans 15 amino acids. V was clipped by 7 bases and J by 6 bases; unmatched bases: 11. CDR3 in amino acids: CASTTGGSISQPQHF. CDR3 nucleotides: TGTGCCAGCACTACAGGGGGTTCGATCAGTCAGCCCCAGCATTTT.

The CDR3 DNA follows: TGTGCCAGCAGCAAACTTCTTCCGGGACAGGGGAGCACAGATACGCAGTATTTT. This gives the protein CASSKLLPGQGSTDTQYF. This rearrangement joins TRBV13 to TRBJ2-3; the match to TRBD1 covers 10 bases. The germline V gene has CDR1 PRHDT and CDR2 FYEKMQ (reference sequence). This CDR3 region has 18 residues. V lost 5 bases and J lost 0; bases outside the gene matches: 11.

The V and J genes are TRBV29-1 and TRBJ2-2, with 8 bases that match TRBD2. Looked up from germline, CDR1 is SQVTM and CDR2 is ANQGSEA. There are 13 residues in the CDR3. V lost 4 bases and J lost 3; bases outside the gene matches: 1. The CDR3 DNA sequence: TGCAGCGTTGCGGGGGGGGACACCGGGGAGCTGTTTTTT. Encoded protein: CSVAGGDTGELFF.

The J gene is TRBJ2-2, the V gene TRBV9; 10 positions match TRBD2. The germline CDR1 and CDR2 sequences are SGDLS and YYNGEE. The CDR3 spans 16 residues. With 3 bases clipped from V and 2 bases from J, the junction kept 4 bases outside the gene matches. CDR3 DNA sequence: TGTGCCAGCAGCGGGACTAGCGGACCCAACACCGGGGAGCTGTTTTTT. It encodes CASSGTSGPNTGELFF.

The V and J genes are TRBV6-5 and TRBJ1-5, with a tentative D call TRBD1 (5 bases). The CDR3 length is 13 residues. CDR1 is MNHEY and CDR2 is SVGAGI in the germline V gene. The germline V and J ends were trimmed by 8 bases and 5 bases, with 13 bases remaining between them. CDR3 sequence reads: CASGGLAHQPQHF. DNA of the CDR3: TGTGCCAGCGGGGGTTTGGCCCATCAGCCCCAGCATTTT.

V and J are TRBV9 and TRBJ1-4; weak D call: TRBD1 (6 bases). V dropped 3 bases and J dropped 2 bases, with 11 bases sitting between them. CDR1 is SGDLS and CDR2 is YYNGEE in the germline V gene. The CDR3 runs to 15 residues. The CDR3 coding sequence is TGTGCCAGCAGCGCGACTACAGGGACTAATGAAAAACTGTTTTTT. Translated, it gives CASSATTGTNEKLFF.

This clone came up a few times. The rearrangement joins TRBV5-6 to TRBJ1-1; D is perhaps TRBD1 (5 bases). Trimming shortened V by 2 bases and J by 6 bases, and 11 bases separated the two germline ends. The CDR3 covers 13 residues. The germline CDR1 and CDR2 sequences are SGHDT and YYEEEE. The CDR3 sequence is CASSFWGFAEAFF. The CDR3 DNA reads TGTGCCAGCAGCTTCTGGGGGTTCGCTGAAGCTTTCTTT.

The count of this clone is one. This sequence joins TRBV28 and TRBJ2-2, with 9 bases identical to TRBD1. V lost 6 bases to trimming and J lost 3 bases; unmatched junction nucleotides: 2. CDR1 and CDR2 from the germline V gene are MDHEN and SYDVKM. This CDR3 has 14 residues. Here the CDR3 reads CASSRTGDTGELFF. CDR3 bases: TGTGCCAGCAGCCGGACAGGGGACACCGGGGAGCTGTTTTTT.

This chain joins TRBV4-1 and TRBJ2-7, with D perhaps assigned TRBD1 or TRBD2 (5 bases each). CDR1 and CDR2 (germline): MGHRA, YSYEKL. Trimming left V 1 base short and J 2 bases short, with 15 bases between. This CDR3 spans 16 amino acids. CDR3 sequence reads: CASSQGWDRIPYEQYF. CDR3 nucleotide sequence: TGCGCCAGCAGCCAAGGCTGGGACCGAATCCCCTACGAGCAGTACTTC.

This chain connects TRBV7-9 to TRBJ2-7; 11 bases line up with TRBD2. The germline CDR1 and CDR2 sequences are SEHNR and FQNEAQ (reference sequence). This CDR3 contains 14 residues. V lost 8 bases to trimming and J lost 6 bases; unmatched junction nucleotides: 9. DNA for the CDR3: TGTGCCAGCGCCCTAACTAGCGGGAGTCTCGAGCAGTACTTC. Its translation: CASALTSGSLEQYF.

The CDR3 reads CASSIWGELYGYTF. The CDR3 nucleotides read TGTGCCAGTAGTATCTGGGGCGAGCTCTATGGCTACACCTTC. This chain uses TRBV19 with TRBJ1-2, with D possibly TRBD1 on 5 matching bases. CDR1 is LNHDA, CDR2 SQIVND, per germline (reference sequence). Trimming cost V 3 bases and J 4 bases, with 12 bases left between them. The CDR3 has 14 amino acids.

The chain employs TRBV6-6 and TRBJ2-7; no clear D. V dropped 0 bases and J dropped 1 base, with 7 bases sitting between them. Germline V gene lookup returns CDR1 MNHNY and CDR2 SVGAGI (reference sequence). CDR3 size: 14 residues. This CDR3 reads CASSYSAESYEQYF. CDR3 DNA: TGTGCCAGCAGTTACTCTGCTGAATCCTACGAGCAGTACTTC.

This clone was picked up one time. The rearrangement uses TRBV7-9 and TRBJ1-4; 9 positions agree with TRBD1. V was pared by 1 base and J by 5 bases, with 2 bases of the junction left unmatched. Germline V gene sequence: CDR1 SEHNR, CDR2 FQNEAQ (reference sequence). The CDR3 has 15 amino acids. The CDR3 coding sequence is TGTGCCAGCAGCTTAGTAGGGACAGGGAATGAAAAACTGTTTTTT. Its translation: CASSLVGTGNEKLFF. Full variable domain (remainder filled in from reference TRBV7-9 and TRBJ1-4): DTGVSQNPRHKITKRGQNVTFRCDPISEHNRLYWYRQTLGQGPEFLTYFQNEAQLEKSRLLSDRFSAERPKGSFSTLEIQRTEQGDSAMYLCASSLVGTGNEKLFFGSGTQLSVL.

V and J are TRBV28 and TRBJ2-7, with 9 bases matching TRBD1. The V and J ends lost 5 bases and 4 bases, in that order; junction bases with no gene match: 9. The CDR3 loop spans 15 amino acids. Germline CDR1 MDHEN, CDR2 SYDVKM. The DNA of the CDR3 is TGTGCCAGCAGTCCTACGGGACAGGGCAAATACGAGCAGTACTTC. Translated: CASSPTGQGKYEQYF.

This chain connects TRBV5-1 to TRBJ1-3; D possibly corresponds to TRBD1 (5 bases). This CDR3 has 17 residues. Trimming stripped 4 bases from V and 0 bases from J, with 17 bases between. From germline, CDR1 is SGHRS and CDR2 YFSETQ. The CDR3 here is CASSPGLSGGSGNTIYF. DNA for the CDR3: TGCGCCAGCAGCCCGGGACTTTCGGGTGGCTCTGGAAACACCATATATTTT.

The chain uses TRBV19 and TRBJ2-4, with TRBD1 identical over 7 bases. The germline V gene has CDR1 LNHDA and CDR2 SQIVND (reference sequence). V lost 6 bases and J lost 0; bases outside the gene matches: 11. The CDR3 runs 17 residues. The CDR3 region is CASRGTADFLAKNIQYF. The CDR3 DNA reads TGTGCCAGTAGGGGGACAGCCGACTTTTTAGCCAAAAACATTCAGTACTTC.

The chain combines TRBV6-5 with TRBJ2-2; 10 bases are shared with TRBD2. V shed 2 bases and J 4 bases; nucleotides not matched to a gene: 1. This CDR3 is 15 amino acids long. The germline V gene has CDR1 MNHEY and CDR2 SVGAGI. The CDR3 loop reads CASSYRTSGTGELFF. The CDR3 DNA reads TGTGCCAGCAGTTACCGGACTAGCGGCACCGGGGAGCTGTTTTTT.

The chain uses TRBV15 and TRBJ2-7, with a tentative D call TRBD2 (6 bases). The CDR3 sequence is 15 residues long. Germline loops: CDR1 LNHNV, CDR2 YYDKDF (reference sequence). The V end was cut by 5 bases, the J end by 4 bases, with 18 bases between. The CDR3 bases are TGTGCCACCAGCGGCAATGGAGGGGCTGGGTACGAGCAGTACTTC. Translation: CATSGNGGAGYEQYF.

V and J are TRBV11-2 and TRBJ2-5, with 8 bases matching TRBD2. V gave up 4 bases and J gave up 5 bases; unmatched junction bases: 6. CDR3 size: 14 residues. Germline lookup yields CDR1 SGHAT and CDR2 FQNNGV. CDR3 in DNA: TGTGCCAGCAGCTGGGGACTAGATAGGGAGACCCAGTACTTC. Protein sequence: CASSWGLDRETQYF.

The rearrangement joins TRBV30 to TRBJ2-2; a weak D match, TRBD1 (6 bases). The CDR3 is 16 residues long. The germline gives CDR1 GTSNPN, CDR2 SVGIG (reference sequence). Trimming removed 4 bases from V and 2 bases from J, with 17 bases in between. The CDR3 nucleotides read TGTGCCTGGACCCCTTGGACAGAAGCAAACACCGGGGAGCTGTTTTTT. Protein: CAWTPWTEANTGELFF.

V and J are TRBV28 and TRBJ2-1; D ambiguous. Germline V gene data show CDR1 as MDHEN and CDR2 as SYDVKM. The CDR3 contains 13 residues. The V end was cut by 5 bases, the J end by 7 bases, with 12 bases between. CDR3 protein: CASSPIPGNEQFF. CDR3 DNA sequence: TGTGCCAGCAGTCCCATCCCCGGTAATGAGCAGTTCTTC.

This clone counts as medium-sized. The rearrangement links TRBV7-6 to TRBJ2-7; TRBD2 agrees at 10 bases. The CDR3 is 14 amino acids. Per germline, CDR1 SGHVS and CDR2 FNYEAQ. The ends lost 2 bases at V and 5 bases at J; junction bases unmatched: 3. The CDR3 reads CASSLLAGDHEQYF. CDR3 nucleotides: TGTGCCAGCAGCTTACTAGCGGGAGATCACGAGCAGTACTTC.

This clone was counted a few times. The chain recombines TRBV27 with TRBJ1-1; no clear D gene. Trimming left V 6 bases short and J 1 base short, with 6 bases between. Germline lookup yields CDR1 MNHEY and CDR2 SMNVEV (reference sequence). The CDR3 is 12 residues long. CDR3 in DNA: TGTGCCAGCAGGAGAAAGAACACTGAAGCTTTCTTT. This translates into CASRRKNTEAFF.

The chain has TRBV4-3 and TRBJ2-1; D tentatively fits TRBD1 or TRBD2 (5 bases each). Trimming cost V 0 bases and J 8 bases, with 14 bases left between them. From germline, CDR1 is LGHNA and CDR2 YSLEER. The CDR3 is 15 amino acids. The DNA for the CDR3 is TGCGCCAGCAGCCAAGATAGGGCAGGGAGCGATGAGCAGTTCTTC. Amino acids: CASSQDRAGSDEQFF.